The clone carrying this TCR beta chain showed up many times. What it binds is unknown. This sample is drawn from a study of neurological immune-mediated disorders. Every sequencing run gave over 180 million TCR-beta sequences, taken from 15-18 subjects. A single record per CDR3 protein comes from TCRdb applying MiXCR to the 5' RACE reads. The sample carries roughly 44,000 distinct CDR3 sequences, about 6.9% recorded once. Volunteers from a blood bank in Maryland, USA, constituted the healthy controls. Trimming cost V 7 bases and J 4 bases; bases outside gene matches: 9. The V gene's germline CDR1 is SGHRS and CDR2 YFSETQ. This CDR3 contains 17 residues. Study-wide results and limits: Expanded clones shared no identical CDR3 amino acid sequences across subjects, which suggested private TCR-beta repertoires in all groups.

The origin of this receptor is a woman aged 40-49 years in good health. The chain joins TRBV5-1 to TRBJ2-3; TRBD2 aligns across 16 bases. Sequenced: CD4+ T cells from blood. CDR3 in DNA: TGCGCCAGCTCGACCGGGACTAGCGGGAGGGCAGCAGATACGCAGTATTTT. This sequence encodes CASSTGTSGRAADTQYF.